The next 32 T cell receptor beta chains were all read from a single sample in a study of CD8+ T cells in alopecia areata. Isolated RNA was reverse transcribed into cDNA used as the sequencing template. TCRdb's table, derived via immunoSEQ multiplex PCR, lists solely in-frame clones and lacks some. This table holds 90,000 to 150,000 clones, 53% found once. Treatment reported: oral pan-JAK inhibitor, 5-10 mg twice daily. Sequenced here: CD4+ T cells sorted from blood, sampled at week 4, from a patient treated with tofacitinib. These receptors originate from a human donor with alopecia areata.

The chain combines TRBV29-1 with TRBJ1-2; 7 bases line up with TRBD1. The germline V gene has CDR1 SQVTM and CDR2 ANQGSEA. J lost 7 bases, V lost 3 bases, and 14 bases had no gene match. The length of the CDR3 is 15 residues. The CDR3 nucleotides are TGCAGCGTTGAGCGAGGGTCTGTGGGGACAGCTGGCTACACCTTC. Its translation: CSVERGSVGTAGYTF.

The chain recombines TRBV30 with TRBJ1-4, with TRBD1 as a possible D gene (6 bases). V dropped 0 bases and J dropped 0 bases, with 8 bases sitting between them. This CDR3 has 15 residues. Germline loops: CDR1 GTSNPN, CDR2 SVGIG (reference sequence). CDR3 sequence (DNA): TGTGCCTGGAGTGTAGGGGGGACAACTAATGAAAAACTGTTTTTT. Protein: CAWSVGGTTNEKLFF.

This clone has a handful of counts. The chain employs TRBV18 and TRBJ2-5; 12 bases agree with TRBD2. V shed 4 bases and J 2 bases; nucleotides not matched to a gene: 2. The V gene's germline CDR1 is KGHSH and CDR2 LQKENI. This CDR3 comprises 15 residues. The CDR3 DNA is TGTGCCAGCTCACTTGGACTAGCGGGACAAGAGACCCAGTACTTC. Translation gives CASSLGLAGQETQYF.

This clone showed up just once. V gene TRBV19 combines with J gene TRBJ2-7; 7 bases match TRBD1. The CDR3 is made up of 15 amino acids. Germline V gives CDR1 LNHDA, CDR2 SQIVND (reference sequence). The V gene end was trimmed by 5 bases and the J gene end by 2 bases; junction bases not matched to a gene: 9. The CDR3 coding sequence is TGTGCCAGTAGTCCCGAGGACAGGCCCCCCTACGAGCAGTACTTC. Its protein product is CASSPEDRPPYEQYF.

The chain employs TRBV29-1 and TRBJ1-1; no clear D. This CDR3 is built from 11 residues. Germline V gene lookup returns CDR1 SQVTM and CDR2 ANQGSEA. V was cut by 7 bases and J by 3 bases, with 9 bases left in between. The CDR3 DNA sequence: TGCAGCGCGTCCCGGGACACTGAAGCTTTCTTT. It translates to CSASRDTEAFF.

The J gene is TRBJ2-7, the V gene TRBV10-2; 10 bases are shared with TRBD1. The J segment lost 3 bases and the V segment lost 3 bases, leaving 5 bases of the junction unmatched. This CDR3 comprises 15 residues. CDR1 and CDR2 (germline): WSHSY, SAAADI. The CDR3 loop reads CASSDLDRGHYEQYF. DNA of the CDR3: TGCGCCAGCAGTGATTTAGACAGGGGGCACTACGAGCAGTACTTC.

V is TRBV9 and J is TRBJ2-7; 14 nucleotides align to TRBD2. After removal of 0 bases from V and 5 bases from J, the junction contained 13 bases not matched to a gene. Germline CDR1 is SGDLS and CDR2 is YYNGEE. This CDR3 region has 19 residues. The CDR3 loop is CASSVGLGTSGSNRNEQYF. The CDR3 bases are TGTGCCAGCAGCGTAGGCTTAGGGACTAGCGGGAGCAATAGAAACGAGCAGTACTTC.

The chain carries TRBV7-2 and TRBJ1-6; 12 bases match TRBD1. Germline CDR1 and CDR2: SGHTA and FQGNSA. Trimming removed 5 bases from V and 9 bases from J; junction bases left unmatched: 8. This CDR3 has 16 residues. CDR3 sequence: CASSTGQGARGSPLHF. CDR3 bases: TGTGCCAGCAGCACGGGACAGGGGGCGAGGGGTTCACCCCTCCACTTT.

The CDR3 coding sequence is TGCGCCAGCAGCTTGGCCTCTAGGACTAGCCGCACAGATACGCAGTATTTT. Its protein is CASSLASRTSRTDTQYF. The rearrangement uses TRBV5-1 and TRBJ2-3; 8 bases fit TRBD2. Germline V lookup: CDR1 SGHRS, CDR2 YFSETQ. With V trimmed by 0 bases and J by 1 base, 7 bases remained unmatched. There are 17 residues in the CDR3. The entire variable domain, with the rest obtained from reference TRBV5-1 and TRBJ2-3, is as follows: KAGVTQTPRYLIKTRGQQVTLSCSPISGHRSVSWYQQTPGQGLQFLFEYFSETQRNKGNFPGRFSGRQFSNSRSEMNVSTLELGDSALYLCASSLASRTSRTDTQYFGPGTRLTVL.

The CDR3 DNA follows: TGCAGCGTTGTTAGGACGAGGAATGAGCAGTTCTTC. This gives the protein CSVVRTRNEQFF. The chain joins TRBV29-1 to TRBJ2-1, with D hard to call. CDR3 length: 12 residues. Germline-derived CDR1 and CDR2 are SQVTM and ANQGSEA. V lost 4 bases to trimming and J lost 7 bases, with 11 bases between them.

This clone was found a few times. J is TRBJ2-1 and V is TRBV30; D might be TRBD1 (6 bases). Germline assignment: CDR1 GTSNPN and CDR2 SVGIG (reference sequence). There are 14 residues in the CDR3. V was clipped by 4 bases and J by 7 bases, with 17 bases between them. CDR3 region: CAWTTGYMGNEQFF. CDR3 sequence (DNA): TGTGCCTGGACTACAGGGTACATGGGGAATGAGCAGTTCTTC. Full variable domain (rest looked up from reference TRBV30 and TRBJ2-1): SQTIHQWPATLVQPVGSPLSLECTVEGTSNPNLYWYRQAAGRGLQLLFYSVGIGQISSEVPQNLSASRPQDRQFILSSKKLLLSDSGFYLCAWTTGYMGNEQFFGPGTRLTVL.

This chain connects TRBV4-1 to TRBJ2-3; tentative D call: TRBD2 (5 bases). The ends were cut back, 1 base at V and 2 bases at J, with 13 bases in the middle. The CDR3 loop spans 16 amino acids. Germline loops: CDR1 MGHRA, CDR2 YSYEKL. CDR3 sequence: CASSQVGSGFTDTQYF. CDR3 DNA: TGCGCCAGCAGCCAAGTTGGGTCGGGATTCACAGATACGCAGTATTTT.

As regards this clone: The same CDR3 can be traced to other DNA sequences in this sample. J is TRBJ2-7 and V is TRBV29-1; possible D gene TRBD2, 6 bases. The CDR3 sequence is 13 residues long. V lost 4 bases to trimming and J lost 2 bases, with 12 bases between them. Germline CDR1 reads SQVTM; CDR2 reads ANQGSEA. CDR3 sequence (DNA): TGCAGCGTTGGAGGGACTGTTACCTACGAGCAGTACTTC. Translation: CSVGGTVTYEQYF.

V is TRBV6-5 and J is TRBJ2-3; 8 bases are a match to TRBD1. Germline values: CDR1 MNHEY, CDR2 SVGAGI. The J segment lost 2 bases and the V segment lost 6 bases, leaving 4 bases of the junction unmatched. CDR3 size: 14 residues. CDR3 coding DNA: TGTGCCAGCAGACCGGACAGGGCCACAGATACGCAGTATTTT. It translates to CASRPDRATDTQYF.

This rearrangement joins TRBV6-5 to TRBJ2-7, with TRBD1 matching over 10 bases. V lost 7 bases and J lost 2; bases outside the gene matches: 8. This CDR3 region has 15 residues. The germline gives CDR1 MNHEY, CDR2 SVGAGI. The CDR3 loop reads CASTTAGTGAYEQYF. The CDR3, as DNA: TGTGCCAGCACCACCGCCGGGACAGGGGCCTACGAGCAGTACTTC.

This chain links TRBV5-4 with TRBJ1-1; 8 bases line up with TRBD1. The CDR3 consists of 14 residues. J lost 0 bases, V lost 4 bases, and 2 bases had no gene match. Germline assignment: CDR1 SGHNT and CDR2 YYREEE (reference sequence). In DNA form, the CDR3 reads TGTGCCAGCAGCGAGGGACAGGTGAACACTGAAGCTTTCTTT. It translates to CASSEGQVNTEAFF.

The CDR3 region has the DNA TGTGCCAGCAGTTATCGGACAGGGACGTCCCCGAGAGAGCAGTACTTC. Translated: CASSYRTGTSPREQYF. The chain couples TRBV6-5 to TRBJ2-7, with 8 bases lining up with TRBD1. The V segment lost 3 bases and the J segment 7 bases; nucleotides outside the gene matches: 14. This CDR3 is built from 16 residues. Germline CDR1 MNHEY, CDR2 SVGAGI.

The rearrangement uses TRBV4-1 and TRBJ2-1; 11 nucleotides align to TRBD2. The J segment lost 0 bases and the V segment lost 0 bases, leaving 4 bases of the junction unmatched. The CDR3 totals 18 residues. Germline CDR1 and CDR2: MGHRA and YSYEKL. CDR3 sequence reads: CASSQDLLAGASYNEQFF. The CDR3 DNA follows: TGCGCCAGCAGCCAAGATTTACTAGCGGGAGCCTCCTACAATGAGCAGTTCTTC.

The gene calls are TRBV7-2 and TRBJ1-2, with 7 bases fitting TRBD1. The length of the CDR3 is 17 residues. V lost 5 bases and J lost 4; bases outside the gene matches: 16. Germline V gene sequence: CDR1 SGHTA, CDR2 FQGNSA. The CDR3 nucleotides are TGTGCCAGCAGCCGGGACGAGTCGGGGACAGCGGCCTATGGCTACACCTTC. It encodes CASSRDESGTAAYGYTF.

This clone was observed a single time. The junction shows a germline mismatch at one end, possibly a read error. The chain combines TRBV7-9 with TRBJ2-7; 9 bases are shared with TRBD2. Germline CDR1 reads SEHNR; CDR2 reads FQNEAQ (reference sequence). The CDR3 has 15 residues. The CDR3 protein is CASSLAGLQTDEQYF. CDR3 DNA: TGTGCCAGCAGCCTAGCGGGACTACAGACAGACGAGCAGTACTTC.

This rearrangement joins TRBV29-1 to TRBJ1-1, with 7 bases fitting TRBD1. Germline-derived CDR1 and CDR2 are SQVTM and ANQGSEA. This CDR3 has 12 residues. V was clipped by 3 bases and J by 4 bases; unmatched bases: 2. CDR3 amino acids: CSVDRGLTEAFF. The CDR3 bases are TGCAGCGTTGATAGGGGGCTCACTGAAGCTTTCTTT.

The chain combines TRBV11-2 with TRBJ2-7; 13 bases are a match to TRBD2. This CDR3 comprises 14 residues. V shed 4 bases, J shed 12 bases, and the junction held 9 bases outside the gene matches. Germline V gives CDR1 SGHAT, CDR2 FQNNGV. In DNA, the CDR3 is TGTGCCAGCAGCTCGACTAGCGGGGGGCCGGTAGGGTACTTC. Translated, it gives CASSSTSGGPVGYF.

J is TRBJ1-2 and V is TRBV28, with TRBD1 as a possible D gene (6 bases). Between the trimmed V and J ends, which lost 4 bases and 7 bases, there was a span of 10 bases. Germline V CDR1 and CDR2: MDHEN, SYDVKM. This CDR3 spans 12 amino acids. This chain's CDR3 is CASSSRGSGYTF. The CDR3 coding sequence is TGTGCCAGCAGTTCCAGGGGTTCTGGCTACACCTTC.

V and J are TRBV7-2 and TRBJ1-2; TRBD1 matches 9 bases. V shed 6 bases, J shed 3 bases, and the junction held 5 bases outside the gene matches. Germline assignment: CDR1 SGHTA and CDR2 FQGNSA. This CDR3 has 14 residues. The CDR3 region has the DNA TGTGCCAGCAGTGTACAGGGGGCAGACTATGGCTACACCTTC. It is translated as CASSVQGADYGYTF.

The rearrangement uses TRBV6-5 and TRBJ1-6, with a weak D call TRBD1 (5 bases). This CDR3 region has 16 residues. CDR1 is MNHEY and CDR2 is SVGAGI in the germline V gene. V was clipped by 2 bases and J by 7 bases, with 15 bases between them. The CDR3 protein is CASSYPPRAGNSPLHF. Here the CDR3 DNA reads TGTGCCAGCAGTTACCCCCCGCGGGCAGGGAATTCACCCCTCCACTTT.

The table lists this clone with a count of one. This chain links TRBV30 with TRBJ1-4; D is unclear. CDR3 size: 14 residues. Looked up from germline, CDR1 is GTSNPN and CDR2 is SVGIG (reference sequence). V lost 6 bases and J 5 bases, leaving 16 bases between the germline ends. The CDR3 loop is CACPEVPGNEKLFF. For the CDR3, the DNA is TGTGCCTGTCCAGAGGTCCCTGGGAATGAAAAACTGTTTTTT. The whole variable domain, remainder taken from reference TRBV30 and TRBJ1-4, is SQTIHQWPATLVQPVGSPLSLECTVEGTSNPNLYWYRQAAGRGLQLLFYSVGIGQISSEVPQNLSASRPQDRQFILSSKKLLLSDSGFYLCACPEVPGNEKLFFGSGTQLSVL.

CDR3 amino acids: CSEKRGYNEQFF. The DNA of the CDR3 is TGCAGCGAAAAGAGGGGCTACAATGAGCAGTTCTTC. The chain couples TRBV29-1 to TRBJ2-1; D tentatively reads TRBD1 or TRBD2 (5 bases each). The V and J ends lost 7 bases and 3 bases respectively, with 10 bases between them. The CDR3 spans 12 residues. CDR1 SQVTM and CDR2 ANQGSEA come from the germline V gene.

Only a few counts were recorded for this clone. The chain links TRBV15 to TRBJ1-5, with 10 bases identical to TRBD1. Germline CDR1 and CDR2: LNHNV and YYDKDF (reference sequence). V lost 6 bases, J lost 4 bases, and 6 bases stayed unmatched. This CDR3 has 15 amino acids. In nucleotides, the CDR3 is TGTGCCACCAGGACAGGGGGCGTGTGGAATCAGCCCCAGCATTTT. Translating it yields CATRTGGVWNQPQHF.

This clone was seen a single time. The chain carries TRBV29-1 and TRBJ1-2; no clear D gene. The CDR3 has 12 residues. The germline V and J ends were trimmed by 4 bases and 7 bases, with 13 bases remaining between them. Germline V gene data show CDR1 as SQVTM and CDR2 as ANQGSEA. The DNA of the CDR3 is TGCAGCGTTGGTCCCGGGGATCCTGGCTACACCTTC. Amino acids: CSVGPGDPGYTF. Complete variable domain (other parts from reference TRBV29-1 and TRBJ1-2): SAVISQKPSRDICQRGTSLTIQCQVDSQVTMMFWYRQQPGQSLTLIATANQGSEATYESGFVIDKFPISRPNLTFSTLTVSNMSPEDSSIYLCSVGPGDPGYTFGSGTRLTVV.

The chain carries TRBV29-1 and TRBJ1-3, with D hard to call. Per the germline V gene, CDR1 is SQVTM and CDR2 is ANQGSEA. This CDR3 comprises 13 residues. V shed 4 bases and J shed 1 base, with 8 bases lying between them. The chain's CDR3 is CSVARDSGNTIYF. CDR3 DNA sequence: TGCAGCGTTGCCCGGGATTCTGGAAACACCATATATTTT.

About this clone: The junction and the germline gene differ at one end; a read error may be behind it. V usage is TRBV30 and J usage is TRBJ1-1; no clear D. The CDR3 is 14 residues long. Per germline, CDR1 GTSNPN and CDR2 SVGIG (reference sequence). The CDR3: CAWIPVGWNAEAFF. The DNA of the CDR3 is TGTGCCTGGATCCCGGTGGGTTGGAACGCTGAAGCTTTCTTT. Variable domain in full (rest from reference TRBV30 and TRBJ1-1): SQTIHQWPATLVQPVGSPLSLECTVEGTSNPNLYWYRQAAGRGLQLLFYSVGIGQISSEVPQNLSASRPQDRQFILSSKKLLLSDSGFYLCAWIPVGWNAEAFFGQGTRLTVV.

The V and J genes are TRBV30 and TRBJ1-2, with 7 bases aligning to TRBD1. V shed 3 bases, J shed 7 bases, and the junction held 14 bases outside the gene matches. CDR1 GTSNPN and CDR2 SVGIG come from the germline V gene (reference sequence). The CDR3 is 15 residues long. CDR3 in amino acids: CAWRALGTANRGYTF. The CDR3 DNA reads TGTGCCTGGAGGGCCTTAGGGACAGCCAACCGTGGCTACACCTTC. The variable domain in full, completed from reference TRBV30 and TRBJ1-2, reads SQTIHQWPATLVQPVGSPLSLECTVEGTSNPNLYWYRQAAGRGLQLLFYSVGIGQISSEVPQNLSASRPQDRQFILSSKKLLLSDSGFYLCAWRALGTANRGYTFGSGTRLTVV.